The rows below give T cell receptor beta chains drawn from one sample of a study of T cells in Graves' hyperthyroidism and ophthalmopathy. TCRdb fed the multiplex PCR reads into MiXCR, producing one record per CDR3 protein. The table records about 350,000 distinct CDR3 sequences, 15% to 20% of them present only once. Sequenced: blood. Receptor source: a woman aged 40-49 years with Graves' ophthalmopathy. Both conserved end residues are part of each CDR3. A D gene is named only where the DNA matches it firmly. Not every row has a clone size; where given, it reads once, few, many or a size class.

V,J,D,size,CDR3,DNA
TRBV7-9,TRBJ2-5,TRBD2,many,CASSSRSREEETQYF,TGTGCCAGCAGTTCCAGGTCGCGGGAGGAGGAGACCCAGTACTTC
TRBV20-1,TRBJ2-7,TRBD1,-,CSAGSGGGEQYF,TGCAGTGCTGGTTCAGGGGGCGGGGAGCAGTACTTC
TRBV28,TRBJ2-7,-,many,CASRPDQGGGLYEQYF,TGTGCCAGCAGGCCCGATCAGGGTGGGGGACTCTACGAGCAGTACTTC
TRBV6-2/TRBV6-3,TRBJ1-1,-,-,CASSYVDPPMEAFF,TGTGCCAGCAGTTACGTCGACCCCCCTATGGAAGCTTTCTTT
TRBV28,TRBJ2-5,-,many,CATSDTGHQFQETQYF,TGTGCCACCTCAGATACGGGACACCAGTTTCAAGAGACCCAGTACTTC
TRBV5-1,TRBJ2-7,TRBD1,-,CASNRGRVANEQYF,TGCGCCAGCAACAGGGGGCGCGTAGCCAACGAGCAGTACTTC
TRBV9,TRBJ1-1,-,many,CASSVDPFTTEAFF,TGTGCCAGCAGCGTAGATCCGTTCACGACTGAAGCTTTCTTT
TRBV27,TRBJ1-5,-,many,CASSLSWGEPQHF,TGTGCCAGCAGTTTGTCCTGGGGCGAGCCCCAGCATTTT
TRBV7-2,TRBJ2-2,-,many,CASSLSGGNAGELFF,TGTGCCAGCAGCTTAAGTGGCGGGAATGCCGGGGAGCTGTTTTTT
TRBV28,TRBJ1-5,-,many,CASSPPAYRVPGQPQHF,TGTGCCAGCAGTCCCCCCGCTTACAGGGTACCCGGTCAGCCCCAGCATTTT
TRBV28,TRBJ1-3,-,many,CASSLWWGTTPSGNTIYF,TGTGCCAGCAGTTTATGGTGGGGGACGACTCCCTCTGGAAACACCATATATTTT
TRBV9,TRBJ1-2,TRBD1,many,CASSPQGGGGYTF,TGTGCCAGCAGCCCCCAGGGGGGAGGTGGCTACACCTTC
TRBV6-1,TRBJ2-7,-,many,CASSVASRYEQYF,TGTGCCAGCAGTGTGGCCTCAAGGTACGAGCAGTACTTC
TRBV12-3/TRBV12-4,TRBJ1-5,TRBD1,once,CATTTDRGSNQPQHF,TGTGCCACCACCACAGACAGGGGAAGCAATCAGCCCCAGCATTTT
TRBV9,TRBJ1-5,TRBD1,many,CASSATGTDNQPQHF,TGTGCCAGCAGCGCAACCGGGACAGACAATCAGCCCCAGCATTTT
TRBV4-1,TRBJ1-5,-,many,CASSQGSAFGNQPQHF,TGCGCCAGCAGCCAAGGTAGTGCCTTTGGCAATCAGCCCCAGCATTTT
TRBV7-8,TRBJ2-7,TRBD1,-,CASSLGTGLNEQYF,TGTGCCAGCAGCTTAGGGACAGGGCTGAACGAGCAGTACTTC
TRBV6-1,TRBJ1-2,-,many,CASSRQLNYGYTF,TGTGCCAGCAGTAGACAGCTTAACTATGGCTACACCTTC
TRBV12-3/TRBV12-4,TRBJ2-2,-,many,CASSLSRENTGELFF,TGTGCCAGCAGTTTATCGCGGGAGAACACCGGGGAGCTGTTTTTT
TRBV6-4,TRBJ2-3,TRBD1,many,CASSAGQGLGTDTQYF,TGTGCCAGCAGTGCGGGACAGGGCCTGGGGACAGATACGCAGTATTTT
TRBV5-1,TRBJ2-7,TRBD2,many,CASSGPSGKSYEQYF,TGCGCCAGCAGCGGGCCCAGCGGGAAGTCCTACGAGCAGTACTTC
TRBV6-1,TRBJ1-1,-,many,CASTRTWGNTEAFF,TGTGCCAGCACCAGGACATGGGGGAACACTGAAGCTTTCTTT
TRBV6-1,TRBJ2-7,TRBD1,few,CASKGQGLYEQYF,TGTGCCAGCAAGGGACAGGGTCTCTACGAGCAGTACTTC
TRBV29-1,TRBJ1-1,-,many,CSGTQGGPEAFF,TGCAGCGGGACACAGGGTGGGCCTGAAGCTTTCTTT
TRBV3-1,TRBJ1-1,-,-,CASSLGFSNTEAFF,TGTGCCAGCAGCTTAGGGTTTTCGAACACTGAAGCTTTCTTT
TRBV6-5,TRBJ2-7,-,many,CASRYTGRYEQYF,TGTGCCAGCAGGTACACAGGGCGCTACGAGCAGTACTTC
TRBV5-1,TRBJ1-5,TRBD1,-,CASSPGDTGGNQPQHF,TGCGCCAGCTCCCCAGGGGACACAGGGGGCAATCAGCCCCAGCATTTT
TRBV27,TRBJ2-7,-,-,CASSFRNSSYEQYF,TGTGCCAGCAGTTTCAGAAACAGTTCCTACGAGCAGTACTTC
TRBV19,TRBJ2-7,-,-,CASSMRAGSYEQYF,TGTGCCAGTAGTATGCGAGCAGGGTCCTACGAGCAGTACTTC
TRBV6-5,TRBJ2-5,-,many,CASSRTENQETQYF,TGTGCCAGCAGTCGGACGGAAAACCAAGAGACCCAGTACTTC
TRBV9,TRBJ2-2,TRBD2,many,CASSVGEGATGELFF,TGTGCCAGCAGCGTAGGGGAGGGAGCAACCGGGGAGCTGTTTTTT
TRBV28,TRBJ2-1,-,many,CASSLGLLSYNEQFF,TGTGCCAGCAGCCTGGGACTTCTCTCCTACAATGAGCAGTTCTTC
TRBV6-2/TRBV6-3,TRBJ1-1,-,many,CASSYSGTTYVIEAFF,TGTGCCAGCAGTTACTCTGGGACGACCTATGTGATTGAAGCTTTCTTT
TRBV7-2,TRBJ2-7,-,-,CASSVRQGGGEQYF,TGTGCCAGCAGCGTAAGGCAGGGAGGTGGCGAGCAGTACTTC
TRBV29-1,TRBJ2-7,-,many,CSVEDPMTPTYEQYF,TGCAGCGTTGAAGACCCTATGACGCCTACCTACGAGCAGTACTTC
TRBV10-3,TRBJ2-2,TRBD1,many,CAISDRDRGATGELFF,TGTGCCATCAGTGACAGGGACAGGGGGGCCACCGGGGAGCTGTTTTTT
TRBV7-8,TRBJ2-7,-,many,CASSLERLYEQYF,TGTGCCAGCAGCTTAGAACGTCTCTACGAGCAGTACTTC